This T cell receptor beta chain was observed in a study of blood T cell repertoires in COVID-19. Study-level background: COVID-19 samples from acute and convalescent phases originated in the United States, Italy and Spain. From T cells, B-cell-depleted T cells, or PBMCs came the material, which was cDNA or gDNA.

As originally analysed: Cell counts per sample came from amplifying reference gene primers. Generated by immunoSEQ multiplex PCR, the TCRdb table keeps only in-frame clones and is missing some. For V, J and clone size, that table is used; D and trimming come from the DNA. The data hold 90,000 to 110,000 clones, with 65% to 90% observed a single time. The CDR3 runs to 15 residues. V lost 5 bases, J lost 7 bases, and 20 bases lay in between. Germline loops: CDR1 LNHDA, CDR2 SQIVND (reference sequence). This TCR was recovered from a woman older than 75 with active or convalescent COVID-19. This chain links TRBV19 with TRBJ1-2; D might be TRBD1 (6 bases). The material sequenced was peripheral blood. The CDR3 loop is CASSPAGVGLFGYTF. As DNA, the CDR3 is TGTGCCAGTAGTCCCGCAGGGGTAGGGCTATTTGGCTACACCTTC.